This is a list of T cell receptor beta chains from one sample in a study of PD-L1 blockade in urothelial cancer. TCRdb keeps only in-frame clones here, not all; method: immunoSEQ multiplex PCR. The sample holds about 45,000 clones, 82% seen once. This specimen consisted of PBMCs, obtained around atezolizumab (anti-PD-L1) treatment. All receptors derive from a man aged 55-75 years with urothelial cancer. The CDR3 runs from the conserved cysteine through the conserved F or W. A D gene is named only where the DNA matches it firmly. Some rows mark clone size as missing; the rest say once, few, many or name a class of expanded clone.

V gene	J gene	D gene	clone size	CDR3 DNA	CDR3 protein
TRBV19	TRBJ2-1	TRBD1	.	TGTGCCAGTAGTAAAGGACAGGTATACAATGAGCAGTTCTTC	CASSKGQVYNEQFF
TRBV28	TRBJ2-7	.	.	TGTGCCAGCAGTTTATTACAGGGCTACGAGCAGTACTTC	CASSLLQGYEQYF
TRBV5-1	TRBJ2-7	TRBD1	.	TGCGCCAGCGCCCGGGACAGGGAGTACGAGCAGTACTTC	CASARDREYEQYF
TRBV11-2	TRBJ2-3	TRBD2	.	TGTGCCAGCAGCTCTCACTTGACTAGCGTAAAGAGAGATACGCAGTATTTT	CASSSHLTSVKRDTQYF
TRBV7-9	TRBJ2-1	TRBD1	once	TGTGCCAGCAGCTTAGGGACAGGGGTTTATCATGAGCAGTTCTTC	CASSLGTGVYHEQFF
TRBV5-4	TRBJ2-5	TRBD2	.	TGTGCCAGCAGCCCTGGGACTAGCGGGAGGGCCAGGGAGACCCAGTACTTC	CASSPGTSGRARETQYF
TRBV2	TRBJ1-1	TRBD1	.	TGTGCCAGCAGTGTAAGGACAGGGGGAACTGAAGCTTTCTTT	CASSVRTGGTEAFF
TRBV4-1	TRBJ1-2	.	.	TGCGCCAGCAGCCCCCTCGGCTATGGCTACACCTTC	CASSPLGYGYTF
TRBV29-1	TRBJ2-6	.	.	TGCAGCGCCCGAGGACACTTCTCTGGGGCCAACGTCCTGACTTTC	CSARGHFSGANVLTF
TRBV6-5	TRBJ1-5	TRBD1	.	TGTGCCAGCAAAATGACAGGGGTTAGTCAGCCCCAGCATTTT	CASKMTGVSQPQHF
TRBV5-1	TRBJ1-2	TRBD1	.	TGCGCCAGCAGCAGCTCGACAGGGGATAACTATGGCTACACCTTC	CASSSSTGDNYGYTF
TRBV2	TRBJ1-1	.	.	TGTGCCAGCAGTCAGTTGGAGGACACTGAAGCTTTCTTT	CASSQLEDTEAFF
TRBV5-1	TRBJ2-5	.	.	TGCGCCAGCAGCTTAGTCAGCGGATGGGGTGAGACCCAGTACTTC	CASSLVSGWGETQYF
TRBV6-1	TRBJ1-5	.	few	TGTGCCAGCAGTGATAGTACGGGGGTACATAGCAATCAGCCCCAGCATTTT	CASSDSTGVHSNQPQHF
TRBV2	TRBJ2-3	.	.	TGTGCCAGCAGTGAAGCCTGGGGGGTGCAGTATTTT	CASSEAWGVQYF
TRBV27	TRBJ1-1	TRBD1	.	TGTGCCAGCTCACAAAGGGCAACAGGGGCGGTGAACACTGAAGCTTTCTTT	CASSQRATGAVNTEAFF
TRBV6-1	TRBJ1-5	.	few	TGTGCCAGCAGTTCCAACAGGGATAGAAATCAGCCCCAGCATTTT	CASSSNRDRNQPQHF
TRBV6-7	TRBJ2-5	.	.	TGTGCCAGCAGTTACTCGATGAGGGGAGGAGAGACCCAGTACTTC	CASSYSMRGGETQYF
TRBV5-6	TRBJ2-3	TRBD1	once	TGTGCCAGCAGCCCCGGGACAGGCAGGGCAGATACGCAGTATTTT	CASSPGTGRADTQYF
TRBV6-5	TRBJ2-2	.	once	TGTGCCAGCAGCCCAACCGACTTTACCGGGGAGCTGTTTTTT	CASSPTDFTGELFF
TRBV4-1	TRBJ2-1	TRBD2	.	TGCGCCAGCAGCTCCCTACCCGGGACTAGCTCGTACAATGAGCAGTTCTTC	CASSSLPGTSSYNEQFF
TRBV19	TRBJ2-2	TRBD2	.	TGTGCCAGTAGTAGAGGGACTAGCGGACACACCGGGGAGCTGTTTTTT	CASSRGTSGHTGELFF